A single sample is the source of the 6 T cell receptor beta chains below, sequenced in a study of T cell responses to AZD1222 COVID-19 vaccine. The protocol was immunoSEQ multiplex PCR, while the TCRdb copy is restricted to in-frame clones and leaves out a portion. The data contain about 96,000 clones, under 90% of them singletons. The sample consisted of peripheral blood, taken on day 0 of AZD1222 vaccination. These TCRs come from an adult in good health.

The V gene is TRBV28, the J gene TRBJ1-4; 7 nucleotides align to TRBD1. The J segment lost 8 bases and the V segment lost 2 bases, leaving 8 bases of the junction unmatched. CDR3 length equals 15 residues. Germline V lookup: CDR1 MDHEN, CDR2 SYDVKM. CDR3 DNA: TGTGCCAGCAGTTTACCGACAGGGAAAGGGGAAAAACTGTTTTTT. Its protein product is CASSLPTGKGEKLFF.

The chain combines TRBV6-7 with TRBJ2-7; 7 positions match TRBD2. TRBV6-7 has ORF status, its function being uncertain. Unmatched junction bases numbered 9, after V lost 8 bases and J lost 2 bases. The CDR3 length is 14 residues. CDR3 protein: CASPGGGWAYEQYF. For the CDR3, the DNA is TGTGCCAGCCCCGGGGGAGGGTGGGCCTACGAGCAGTACTTC.

The rearrangement links TRBV11-3 to TRBJ2-2; no reliable D call. Germline V CDR1 and CDR2: SGHNT, YENEEA. The CDR3 contains 14 residues. Trimming pared 2 bases from V and 2 bases from J, leaving 6 bases between. The CDR3 coding sequence is TGTGCCAGCAGCTTACCTCATAACACCGGGGAGCTGTTTTTT. It encodes CASSLPHNTGELFF.

This sequence joins TRBV19 and TRBJ1-1, with D perhaps TRBD1 (5 bases). This CDR3 contains 14 residues. Trimming cost V 7 bases and J 1 base, with 13 bases left between them. The germline V gene has CDR1 LNHDA and CDR2 SQIVND (reference sequence). CDR3 nucleotides: TGTGCCAGTACCGCGACAGTGGGGAACACTGAAGCTTTCTTT. This sequence encodes CASTATVGNTEAFF.

This clone was seen only once. CDR3 region: CASSQIGGQGALLGYGYTF. Here the CDR3 DNA reads TGTGCCAGCAGCCAAATTGGGGGACAGGGCGCCTTGTTGGGCTATGGCTACACCTTC. The chain has TRBV11-2 and TRBJ1-2, with 9 positions matching TRBD1. CDR1 and CDR2 from the germline V gene are SGHAT and FQNNGV. With V trimmed by 5 bases and J by 4 bases, 20 bases remained unmatched. The CDR3 is 19 residues long. Full variable domain (missing parts from reference TRBV11-2 and TRBJ1-2): EAGVAQSPRYKIIEKRQSVAFWCNPISGHATLYWYQQILGQGPKLLIQFQNNGVVDDSQLPKDRFSAERLKGVDSTLKIQPAKLEDSAVYLCASSQIGGQGALLGYGYTFGSGTRLTVV.

V usage is TRBV27 and J usage is TRBJ2-7; 8 bases align to TRBD2. The CDR3 runs 14 residues. Unmatched junction bases numbered 3, after V lost 3 bases and J lost 2 bases. Per the germline V gene, CDR1 is MNHEY and CDR2 is SMNVEV (reference sequence). DNA of the CDR3: TGTGCCAGCAGTTTTGGGACTAGTGCCTACGAGCAGTACTTC. Translation gives CASSFGTSAYEQYF.